Reported below is one T cell receptor beta chain. This sample was included in a study of OX40 agonist ivuxolimab in advanced cancers. Study information: Eligibility rules accepted prior anti-PD-1, anti-PD-L1 or anti-CTLA-4 therapy, and 35% to 40% had some.

The table came from immunoSEQ multiplex PCR; TCRdb's copy has only in-frame clones and leaves some out. The sample contains around 110,000 clones, about 94% of which appear only once. CDR1 is SGHTA, CDR2 FQGNSA, per germline. The CDR3 spans 19 residues. The trim removed 3 bases at V and 7 bases at J, leaving 14 bases unmatched. The V call is TRBV7-2, the J call TRBJ2-3, with 15 bases identical to TRBD2. The receptor comes from an adult with an advanced solid tumor such as melanoma, head and neck, liver or kidney cancer. The sample in question was CD4+ or CD8+ T cells sorted from blood, obtained in a trial of the OX40 agonist ivuxolimab. Here the CDR3 DNA reads TGTGCCAGCAGCTTCGAGGCCGGGACTAGCGGGGGGTTGAGGAATACGCAGTATTTT. Protein: CASSFEAGTSGGLRNTQYF.